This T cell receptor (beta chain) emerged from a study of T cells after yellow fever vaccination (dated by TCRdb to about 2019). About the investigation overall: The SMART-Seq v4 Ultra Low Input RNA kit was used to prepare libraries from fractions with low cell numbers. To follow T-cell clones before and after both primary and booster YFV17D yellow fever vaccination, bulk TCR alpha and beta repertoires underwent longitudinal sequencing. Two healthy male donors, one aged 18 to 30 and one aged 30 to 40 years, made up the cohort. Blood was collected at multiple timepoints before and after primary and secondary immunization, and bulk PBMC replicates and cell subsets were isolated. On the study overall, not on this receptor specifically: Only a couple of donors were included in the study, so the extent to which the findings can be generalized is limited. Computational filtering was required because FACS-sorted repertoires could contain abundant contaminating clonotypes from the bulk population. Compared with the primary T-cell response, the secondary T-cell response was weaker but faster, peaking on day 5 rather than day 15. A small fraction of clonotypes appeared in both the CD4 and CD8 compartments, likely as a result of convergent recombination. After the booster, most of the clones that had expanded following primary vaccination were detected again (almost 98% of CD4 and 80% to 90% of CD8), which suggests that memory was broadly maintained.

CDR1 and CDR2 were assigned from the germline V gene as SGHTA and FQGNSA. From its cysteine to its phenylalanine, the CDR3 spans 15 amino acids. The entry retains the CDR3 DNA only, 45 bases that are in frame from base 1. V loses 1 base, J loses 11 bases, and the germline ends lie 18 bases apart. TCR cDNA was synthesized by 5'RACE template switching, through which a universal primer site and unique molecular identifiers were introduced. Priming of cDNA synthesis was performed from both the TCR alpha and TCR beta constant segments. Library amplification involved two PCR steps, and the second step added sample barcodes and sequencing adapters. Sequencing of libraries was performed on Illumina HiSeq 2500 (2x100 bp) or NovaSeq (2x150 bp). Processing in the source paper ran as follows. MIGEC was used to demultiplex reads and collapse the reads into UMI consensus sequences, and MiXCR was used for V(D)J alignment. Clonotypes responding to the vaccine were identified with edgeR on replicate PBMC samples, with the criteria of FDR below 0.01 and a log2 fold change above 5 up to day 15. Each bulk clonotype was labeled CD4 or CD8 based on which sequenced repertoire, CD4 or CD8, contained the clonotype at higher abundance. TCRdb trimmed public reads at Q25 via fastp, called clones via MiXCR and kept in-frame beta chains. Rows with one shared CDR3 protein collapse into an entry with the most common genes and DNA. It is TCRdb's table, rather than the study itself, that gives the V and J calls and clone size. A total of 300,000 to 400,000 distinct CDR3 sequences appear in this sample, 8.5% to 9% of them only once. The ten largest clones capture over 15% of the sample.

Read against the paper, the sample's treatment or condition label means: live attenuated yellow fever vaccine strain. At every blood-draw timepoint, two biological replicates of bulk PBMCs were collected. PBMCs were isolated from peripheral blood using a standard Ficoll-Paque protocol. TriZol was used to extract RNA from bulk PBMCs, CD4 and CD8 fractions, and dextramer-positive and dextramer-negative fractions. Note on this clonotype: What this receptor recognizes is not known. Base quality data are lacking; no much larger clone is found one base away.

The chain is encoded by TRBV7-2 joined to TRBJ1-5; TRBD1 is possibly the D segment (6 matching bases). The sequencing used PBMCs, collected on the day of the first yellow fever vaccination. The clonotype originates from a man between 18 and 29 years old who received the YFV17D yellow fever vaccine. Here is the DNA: TGTGCCAGCAGCTTAGACGGGACACCCTGGGAGTCCCAGCATTTT. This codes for CASSLDGTPWESQHF.